The clone carrying this T cell receptor beta chain was observed at least ten times. These data are taken from a study of neurological immune-mediated disorders. The J segment lost 1 base and the V segment lost 0 bases, leaving 4 bases of the junction unmatched. The germline CDR1 and CDR2 sequences are SGHRS and YFSETQ. The length of the CDR3 is 15 residues. Time point: longitudinal time-point 1 (baseline). Unsorted libraries were derived from 2 million PBMCs stored at -80 C. Synthesis of cDNA was performed by 5'RACE using 10-nucleotide random UMIs. Over 170 million TCR-beta sequences (from 15-18 subjects) were yielded by each sequencing run. MiXCR, run by TCRdb on the 5' RACE reads, gives a single entry per CDR3 protein. The sample shows tens of thousands of distinct CDR3 sequences, about 3.3% of them seen only once.

The chain carries TRBV5-1 and TRBJ2-7; 7 bases agree with TRBD2. The clonotype originates from a woman in her fifties or sixties with multiple sclerosis. The sequenced sample consisted of PBMCs. In DNA form, the CDR3 reads TGCGCCAGCAGCTTGGCCCCTAGCGGATCCTACGAGCAGTACTTC. Protein sequence: CASSLAPSGSYEQYF.